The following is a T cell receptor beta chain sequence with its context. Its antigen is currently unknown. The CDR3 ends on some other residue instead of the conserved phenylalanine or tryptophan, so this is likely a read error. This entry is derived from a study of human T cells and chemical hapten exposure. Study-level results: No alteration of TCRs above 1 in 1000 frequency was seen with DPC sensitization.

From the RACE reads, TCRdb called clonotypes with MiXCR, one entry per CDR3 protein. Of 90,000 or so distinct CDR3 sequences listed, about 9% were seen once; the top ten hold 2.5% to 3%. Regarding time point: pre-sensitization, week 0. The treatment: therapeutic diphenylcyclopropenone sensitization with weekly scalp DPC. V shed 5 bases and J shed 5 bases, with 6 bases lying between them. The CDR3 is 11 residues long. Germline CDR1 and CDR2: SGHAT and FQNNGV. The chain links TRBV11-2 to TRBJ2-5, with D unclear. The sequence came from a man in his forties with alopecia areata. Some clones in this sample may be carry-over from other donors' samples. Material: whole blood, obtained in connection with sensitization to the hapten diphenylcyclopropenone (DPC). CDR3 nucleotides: TGTGCCAGCAGCCTATTCGAGACCCAGTACTTA. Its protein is CASSLFETQYL.